The present T cell receptor beta chain was sequenced within a study of T-cell memory formation after mild COVID-19. Points from the study as a whole: A balance of CD4 and CD8 characterized clones contracting day 15 to 85, whereas later expanders leaned CD4+. Confirmation was lacking for SARS-CoV-2 specificity of second-wave clones that peaked on day 37. A subset of responding clones appeared in pre-infection memory, suggesting cross-reactive memory joined.

This clonotype was counted a few times. Antigen: not known. CDR1 is KGHDR and CDR2 is SFDVKD in the germline V gene. This CDR3 region has 15 residues. V lost 9 bases, J lost 4 bases, and 10 bases stayed unmatched. Constant-segment-primed 5'RACE gave TCR alpha and TCR beta cDNA libraries with sample barcodes and UMIs. TCRdb called the 5' RACE reads again in MiXCR, with one record for every CDR3 protein. The sample has roughly 350,000 distinct CDR3 sequences, under 25% seen once. This sequence was found in an adult woman who had mild COVID-19 (a few samples of this study predate the infection). Cell type and time point are not known. The specimen sequenced was PBMCs or a T cell subset sorted from them (not recorded which). The chain employs TRBV24-1 and TRBJ2-7; 11 bases are a match to TRBD2. CDR3 residues: CATEDLAGGLYEQYF. CDR3 sequence (DNA): TGTGCCACCGAAGATTTAGCGGGAGGGCTGTACGAGCAGTACTTC.